This TCR beta chain stems from a study of cytomegalovirus exposure and HLA in healthy donors. Whole-study results and caveats: One variant, a missense change in DCLRE1C, was linked in a later analysis to TCR beta V- and J-gene trimming. Presence/absence analyses treated sequencing depth as roughly uniform across donors.

Every donor was a healthy person donating bone marrow. Primers: 60 Vbeta forward and 13 Jbeta reverse. TCRdb keeps only in-frame clones here, not all; method: immunoSEQ multiplex PCR. The data contain 100,000 to 120,000 clones, 13% to 15% of them seen just once; the ten biggest clones take up around 0.86%. Comments on this clone: Antigen specificity is unknown.

This CDR3 is 17 amino acids long. J gave up 7 bases and V 2 bases, and 6 bases lay outside the gene matches. CDR1 and CDR2 from the germline V gene are SGHRS and YFSETQ. The J gene is TRBJ2-1, the V gene TRBV5-1; TRBD2 aligns across 16 bases. Sequences were obtained from PBMCs. The receptor's source is a female donor in good health and CMV-seronegative. In nucleotides, the CDR3 is TGCGCCAGCAGCTTAGGGACTAGCGGGAGGGCCGGGAATGAGCAGTTCTTC. Amino acids: CASSLGTSGRAGNEQFF.